Presented here are 7 T cell receptor beta chains from one specimen sequenced in a study of siplizumab effects on memory and regulatory T cells. Assay: immunoSEQ multiplex PCR; the TCRdb copy retains only in-frame clones and omits some. The sample carries about 100,000 clones, 94% recorded once. The sample was Tregs sorted from blood. The source of these receptors is a human donor in good health.

The chain links TRBV27 to TRBJ2-1; D ambiguous. Germline V lookup: CDR1 MNHEY, CDR2 SMNVEV (reference sequence). V lost 2 bases and J 3 bases, leaving 11 bases between the germline ends. This CDR3 region has 15 residues. Written as DNA, the CDR3 is TGTGCCAGCAGTTTAGTAGCTTCACTCTACAATGAGCAGTTCTTC. This sequence encodes CASSLVASLYNEQFF.

The rearrangement joins TRBV19 to TRBJ1-4; 9 bases fit TRBD1. Trimming cost V 8 bases and J 0 bases; bases outside gene matches: 13. Germline assignment: CDR1 LNHDA and CDR2 SQIVND (reference sequence). The CDR3 extends over 18 amino acids. CDR3 bases: TGTGCCAGTCGCCCGGACAGGGGATATGAGGCAACTAATGAAAAACTGTTTTTT. This gives the protein CASRPDRGYEATNEKLFF.

The chain joins TRBV11-3 to TRBJ2-3; 7 bases line up with TRBD1. Germline V gives CDR1 SGHNT, CDR2 YENEEA. The CDR3 has 14 residues. Trimming cost V 5 bases and J 6 bases; bases outside gene matches: 8. CDR3 sequence (DNA): TGTGCCAGCAGCCCTGAGGGGGCGTCGGATACGCAGTATTTT. Residues: CASSPEGASDTQYF.

The gene calls are TRBV6-1 and TRBJ1-4, with no clear D. This CDR3 is 13 amino acids long. Germline-derived CDR1 and CDR2 are MNHNS and SASEGT. V was shortened by 7 bases and J by 7 bases, with 13 bases between the two germline ends. The CDR3 loop is CASKQWSGEKLFF. CDR3 in DNA: TGTGCCAGCAAACAGTGGTCAGGTGAAAAACTGTTTTTT.

J is TRBJ2-1 and V is TRBV7-6; D possibly corresponds to TRBD2 (5 bases). CDR3 length: 14 residues. The V and J ends lost 0 bases and 7 bases respectively, with 10 bases between them. Germline-derived CDR1 and CDR2 are SGHVS and FNYEAQ. In nucleotides, the CDR3 is TGTGCCAGCAGCTTAGCGCGGGTAGTTAATGAGCAGTTCTTC. Translation gives CASSLARVVNEQFF.

This clone has only a few counts. The chain joins TRBV6-4 to TRBJ1-1, with TRBD1 matching 9 bases. V lost 6 bases, J lost 8 bases, and 7 bases stayed unmatched. Germline lookup yields CDR1 MRHNA and CDR2 SNTAGT. The CDR3 length is 13 residues. The CDR3 nucleotides are TGTGCCAGCAGGAACACAGGGGGCTGGGAAGCTTTCTTT. As protein: CASRNTGGWEAFF.

The chain employs TRBV2 and TRBJ1-2, with TRBD1 as a possible D gene (5 bases). The CDR3 is 16 residues long. Per the germline V gene, CDR1 is SNHLY and CDR2 is FYNNEI. Trimming shortened V by 2 bases and J by 4 bases, and 17 bases separated the two germline ends. The CDR3 here is CASSERGGRALYGYTF. The CDR3 DNA sequence: TGTGCCAGCAGTGAAAGGGGTGGCAGGGCCCTCTATGGCTACACCTTC.